A selection of T cell receptor beta chains follows, all from one sample in a study of shared clonotypes between healthy human individuals. Assay: immunoSEQ multiplex PCR; the TCRdb copy retains only in-frame clones and omits some. The repertoire has 1.5 million to 2.5 million clones, about 95% of them found once; the top ten carry around 1.2%. The specimen was naive CD8+ T cells sorted from blood. Receptors were obtained from a man aged 18 to 29 in good health. CDR3s include the opening cysteine and the closing phenylalanine or tryptophan.

TRBJ1-1 | TRBV5-6 | CASSHDSNTEAFF
TRBJ2-2 | TRBV5-6 | CASSSWTGLTGELFF
TRBJ2-1 | TRBV29-1 | CSVEEAREAPYNEQFF
TRBJ2-3 | TRBV27 | CASSLFGGTDTQYF
TRBJ1-2 | TRBV10-2 | CASFHGEGSGYTF
TRBJ2-3 | TRBV25-1 | CASSEYETGGGTSDTQYF
TRBJ1-5 | TRBV6-1 | CASSEGQISNQPQHF
TRBJ1-1 | TRBV25-1 | CASSDPTGGSTEAFF
TRBJ1-3 | TRBV5-1 | CASSLTQGIVGNTIYF
TRBJ2-7 | TRBV27 | CASSVSGGPRTYEQYF
TRBJ2-3 | TRBV21-1 | CASSLRWTGETDTQYF
TRBJ1-5 | TRBV21-1 | CASSKDRQGNQPQHF
TRBJ2-1 | TRBV7-9 | CASSPTGWNEQFF
TRBJ1-1 | TRBV10-1 | CAIRGEFGTEAFF
TRBJ2-5 | TRBV25-1 | CASRTHGKGETQYF
TRBJ1-2 | TRBV19 | CASSHGIQAGYTF
TRBJ2-7 | TRBV5-1 | CASSFSREVSYEQYF
TRBJ1-1 | TRBV6-5 | CASSYSFEGPEAFF
TRBJ1-2 | TRBV29-1 | CSVDYGRGYTF
TRBJ2-2 | TRBV9 | CASSVDGRITGELFF
TRBJ1-2 | TRBV5-6 | CASSYPGTNYGYTF
TRBJ2-7 | TRBV7-9 | CASSPGQGSLSEQYF
TRBJ1-5 | TRBV6-1 | CASSDPRGGRYTNQPQHF
TRBJ2-7 | TRBV28 | CASSLAGAYEQYF
TRBJ2-5 | TRBV6-5 | CASSYGTGSQETQYF
TRBJ2-7 | TRBV4-3 | CASSHGRGYEQYF
TRBJ2-2 | TRBV27 | CASSFPAGNTGELFF
TRBJ2-1 | TRBV6-5 | CASKPRDRGADEQFF
TRBJ2-7 | TRBV28 | CASSLLTDEQYF
TRBJ1-1 | TRBV5-4 | CASSPGEEGEAFF
TRBJ2-6 | TRBV9 | CASSVVPNTGAGANVLTF
TRBJ2-7 | TRBV9 | CASSVGASSYEQYF
TRBJ2-1 | TRBV6-1 | CASSDIRGGPSEQFF
TRBJ2-1 | TRBV2 | CASSAPRGAGGPNNEQFF
TRBJ2-7 | TRBV29-1 | CSVVLAGDSYEQYF
TRBJ2-7 | TRBV5-1 | CASSVFEASSLVEQYF
TRBJ1-5 | TRBV28 | CASSFNSNQPQHF
TRBJ1-5 | TRBV6-1 | CASSDLTGAPPQHF
TRBJ1-1 | TRBV7-3 | CASSPATGLNTEAFF
TRBJ1-6 | TRBV27 | CASRSGGANSPLHF